One sample yielded the 5 T cell receptor beta chains listed below, sequenced in a study of blood T cell repertoires in COVID-19. Repertoires were generated with immunoSEQ multiplex PCR, while TCRdb's copy carries only in-frame clones and drops some. The data show 190,000 or so clones, roughly 86% seen once. Specimen: peripheral blood. The origin of the receptors is a man aged 35-49 years with active or convalescent COVID-19.

This chain connects TRBV30 to TRBJ1-2, with D unclear. The CDR3 has 12 residues. V was pared by 7 bases and J by 2 bases, with 11 bases between. Germline V gene data show CDR1 as GTSNPN and CDR2 as SVGIG (reference sequence). CDR3 region: CASTQANYGYTF. The CDR3 nucleotides are TGTGCCTCAACTCAGGCAAACTATGGCTACACCTTC.

The genes are TRBV7-3 and TRBJ2-3; tentatively, D is TRBD2 (5 bases). Germline CDR1 is SGHTA and CDR2 is FQGTGA. Trimming stripped 0 bases from V and 2 bases from J, with 9 bases between. This CDR3 has 15 residues. The CDR3 here is CASSLTGKPTDTQYF. The CDR3 DNA follows: TGTGCCAGCAGCTTAACCGGGAAACCCACAGATACGCAGTATTTT.

This chain joins TRBV5-6 and TRBJ1-1, with TRBD1 matching 8 bases. Germline CDR1 and CDR2: SGHDT and YYEEEE. This CDR3 has 14 amino acids. The J segment lost 0 bases and the V segment lost 3 bases, leaving 1 base of the junction unmatched. As DNA, the CDR3 is TGTGCCAGCAGCTGGACAGGGATGAACACTGAAGCTTTCTTT. This gives the protein CASSWTGMNTEAFF.

This sequence joins TRBV30 and TRBJ1-4; D not resolved. CDR3 length equals 12 residues. CDR1 is GTSNPN, CDR2 SVGIG, per germline (reference sequence). The germline V and J ends were trimmed by 7 bases and 7 bases, with 13 bases remaining between them. CDR3 loop: CALAFGGEKLFF. The CDR3 DNA reads as TGTGCCTTGGCGTTTGGCGGTGAAAAACTGTTTTTT.

This chain uses TRBV4-1 with TRBJ2-5; D may be TRBD2 (7 bases). Germline V gene lookup returns CDR1 MGHRA and CDR2 YSYEKL. The CDR3 extends over 16 amino acids. Trimming stripped 5 bases from V and 1 base from J, with 17 bases between. In nucleotides, the CDR3 is TGCGCCAGCAGCTCTACCCTAGGGGGGGGCCAAGAGACCCAGTACTTC. The encoded protein is CASSSTLGGGQETQYF.